This T cell receptor beta chain stems from a study of Ad26.COV2.S vaccination and SARS-CoV-2 variants. The wider study: In the COV1001 trial, the donor was in the Ad26.COV2.S arm.

This clone was detected once. As yet, its antigen is unknown. Sequenced by immunoSEQ multiplex PCR; TCRdb stores in-frame clones only, minus some. The sample carries about 350,000 clones, around nine tenths recorded once. Treatment given: 15 to 20 received Ad26.COV2.S at low or high dose, single or two shots; several received placebo; per-sample allocation not given. Sampling occurred on day 63 after the first vaccine or placebo injection. Wuhan-strain SARS-CoV-2 spike was expressed by the Ad26 vector that made up the vaccine. The germline V gene has CDR1 MNHNS and CDR2 SASEGT. This CDR3 has 15 residues. Trimming at V came to 3 bases and at J to 0 bases, leaving 3 bases not matched to a gene. Broader study findings: Spike-specific CD8+ and CD4+ T cell responses reportedly showed substantial breadth after vaccination. Estimates derived from TCR breadth and depth analyses may have underestimated total T cell responses.

The gene calls are TRBV6-1 and TRBJ2-3, with 7 bases fitting TRBD2. The starting material was peripheral blood, obtained in a trial of Ad26.COV2.S vaccine versus placebo. The TCR was taken from a person between 18 and 60 years old who received the Ad26.COV2.S COVID-19 vaccine or a placebo. CDR3 sequence (DNA): TGTGCCAGCAGTGAGGTTAGCGGGAGCACAGATACGCAGTATTTT. Translation gives CASSEVSGSTDTQYF.